The 26 T cell receptor beta chains presented below share a single source sample, sequenced in a study of blood T cell repertoires in COVID-19. Assay: immunoSEQ multiplex PCR; the TCRdb copy retains only in-frame clones and omits some. Here the sample spans approximately 400,000 clones, more than 80% being singletons. Material: peripheral blood. The receptors here all came from a man aged 40-50 years with acute or convalescent COVID-19.

The chain joins TRBV28 to TRBJ2-7; a weak D match, TRBD2 (5 bases). This CDR3 comprises 13 residues. Trimming stripped 5 bases from V and 3 bases from J, with 11 bases between. Germline V gives CDR1 MDHEN, CDR2 SYDVKM. The CDR3 sequence: CASSPSGDYEQYF. DNA of the CDR3: TGTGCCAGCAGTCCCAGCGGAGACTACGAGCAGTACTTC. Full variable domain (missing parts from reference TRBV28 and TRBJ2-7): DVKVTQSSRYLVKRTGEKVFLECVQDMDHENMFWYRQDPGLGLRLIYFSYDVKMKEKGDIPEGYSVSREKKERFSLILESASTNQTSMYLCASSPSGDYEQYFGPGTRLTVT.

This clone was observed once. V and J are TRBV5-5 and TRBJ1-2; D perhaps matches TRBD1 (5 bases). Germline V lookup: CDR1 SGHKS, CDR2 YYEKEE (reference sequence). Trimming stripped 0 bases from V and 7 bases from J, with 13 bases between. The CDR3 covers 14 residues. CDR3 in amino acids: CASSLEGRRGGYTF. CDR3 bases: TGTGCCAGCAGCTTGGAGGGTAGGAGGGGTGGCTACACCTTC. The full variable domain, with the rest looked up from reference TRBV5-5 and TRBJ1-2, is DAGVTQSPTHLIKTRGQQVTLRCSPISGHKSVSWYQQVLGQGPQFIFQYYEKEERGRGNFPDRFSARQFPNYSSELNVNALLLGDSALYLCASSLEGRRGGYTFGSGTRLTVV.

This clone was detected only once. The rearrangement links TRBV13 to TRBJ1-1; 8 bases map to TRBD1. The CDR3 consists of 14 residues. V lost 5 bases and J lost 5; bases outside the gene matches: 7. CDR1 and CDR2 (germline): PRHDT, FYEKMQ (reference sequence). This CDR3 reads CASSLGQGWTEAFF. For the CDR3, the DNA is TGTGCCAGCAGCCTCGGACAGGGTTGGACTGAAGCTTTCTTT.

This clone was observed once. V and J are TRBV19 and TRBJ2-2, with 7 bases aligning to TRBD1. CDR1 is LNHDA and CDR2 is SQIVND in the germline V gene (reference sequence). The CDR3 sequence is 17 residues long. V lost 4 bases to trimming and J lost 1 base; unmatched junction nucleotides: 9. The CDR3 DNA follows: TGTGCCAGTAGTAGGCCCTCGAGACAGGGGAACACCGGGGAGCTGTTTTTT. This translates into CASSRPSRQGNTGELFF.

The rearrangement joins TRBV28 to TRBJ1-1, with 7 bases identical to TRBD1. This CDR3 is built from 15 residues. J gave up 8 bases and V 5 bases, and 14 bases lay outside the gene matches. The germline CDR1 and CDR2 sequences are MDHEN and SYDVKM. CDR3 loop: CASSPPYTTGKEAFF. The CDR3 coding sequence is TGTGCCAGCAGTCCCCCCTATACGACAGGGAAAGAAGCTTTCTTT.

V is TRBV3-1 (or the pseudogene TRBV3-2) and J is TRBJ2-3; TRBD2 aligns across 8 bases. With 4 bases clipped from V and 6 bases from J, the junction kept 12 bases outside the gene matches. The V gene's germline CDR1 is LGHDT and CDR2 YNNKEL (reference sequence). The length of the CDR3 is 16 residues. This CDR3 reads CASSPWGSGGSDTQYF. CDR3 coding DNA: TGTGCCAGCAGCCCTTGGGGCAGCGGGGGTTCGGATACGCAGTATTTT.

The DNA of the CDR3 is TGTGCCAGCAGCCAAGATCATGCTGACAGGGGTGGCTACACCTTC. Protein: CASSQDHADRGGYTF. The chain is built from TRBV3-1 (or the pseudogene TRBV3-2) and TRBJ1-2; 8 bases line up with TRBD1. Trimming took 0 bases from V and 7 from J; bases not matched to a gene: 7. The CDR3 has 15 residues. Germline values: CDR1 LGHDT, CDR2 YNNKEL (reference sequence).

Note on this clone: Other DNA sequences in the sample encode the same CDR3. The rearrangement joins TRBV5-1 to TRBJ2-3; 8 bases line up with TRBD2. J was trimmed by 1 base and V by 0 bases; bases with no gene match: 4. The germline V gene encodes CDR1 SGHRS and CDR2 YFSETQ. This CDR3 has 16 residues. As DNA, the CDR3 is TGCGCCAGCAGCTTGGCCCCAGCGGGGGGCACAGATACGCAGTATTTT. Translation: CASSLAPAGGTDTQYF.

This clone is a singleton in its sample. Mismatch with germline at one junction end may stem from a read error. This chain joins TRBV5-1 and TRBJ2-1, with a tentative D call TRBD1 (6 bases). The CDR3 loop spans 17 amino acids. Germline V gene sequence: CDR1 SGHRS, CDR2 YFSETQ. The CDR3 coding sequence is TGCGCCAGCAGCTGGACGTTGACAGGACCCTCCTACAATGAGCGGTTCTTC. Encoded protein: CASSWTLTGPSYNERFF.

V is TRBV27 and J is TRBJ2-7, with D perhaps TRBD1 (5 bases). CDR3 length: 15 residues. V lost 4 bases and J lost 0, with 13 bases in between. CDR1 and CDR2 from the germline V gene are MNHEY and SMNVEV (reference sequence). CDR3 residues: CASSSSDTPSYEQYF. The CDR3 coding sequence is TGTGCCAGCAGTTCCTCGGACACCCCCTCCTACGAGCAGTACTTC.

The V gene is TRBV2, the J gene TRBJ1-1; no definite D call. Trimming left V 7 bases short and J 4 bases short, with 13 bases between. The CDR3 has 13 residues. Germline CDR1 and CDR2: SNHLY and FYNNEI. Written as DNA, the CDR3 is TGTGCCAGCATTGCCGGAGGGATCACTGAAGCTTTCTTT. Translated: CASIAGGITEAFF.

This clone was detected a few times. The V and J genes are TRBV4-2 and TRBJ2-2; no clear D. The CDR3 contains 15 residues. V was cut by 2 bases and J by 5 bases, with 12 bases left in between. Germline V CDR1 and CDR2: LGHNA, YNFKEQ. CDR3: CASSQQKARTGELFF. CDR3 DNA: TGTGCCAGCAGCCAACAAAAGGCGAGGACCGGGGAGCTGTTTTTT.

The rearrangement links TRBV2 to TRBJ1-2, with a tentative D call TRBD1 (5 bases). The V end lost 6 bases, the J end lost 2 bases, and 10 bases lay between the germline ends. The CDR3 consists of 13 residues. Germline V gene lookup returns CDR1 SNHLY and CDR2 FYNNEI. The chain's CDR3 is CASRMTENYGYTF. The CDR3 nucleotides read TGTGCCAGCAGGATGACAGAGAACTATGGCTACACCTTC.

This clone showed up just a few times. V usage is TRBV5-1 and J usage is TRBJ1-2, with D possibly matching TRBD1 (5 bases). V lost 1 base and J lost 3, with 13 bases in between. In germline, CDR1 is SGHRS, CDR2 YFSETQ. The CDR3 runs to 15 residues. CDR3: CASSLNPGGDYGYTF. The DNA of the CDR3 is TGCGCCAGCAGCTTGAATCCCGGGGGAGACTATGGCTACACCTTC.

The V gene is TRBV28, the J gene TRBJ1-5, with D tentatively TRBD1 (6 bases). The V gene's germline CDR1 is MDHEN and CDR2 SYDVKM. V lost 6 bases and J 9 bases, leaving 18 bases between the germline ends. This CDR3 is built from 14 residues. The CDR3 DNA reads TGTGCCAGCAGGGACAGTGGACCTGCGTGGCCCCAGCATTTT. It codes for CASRDSGPAWPQHF.

The gene calls are TRBV6-5 and TRBJ2-7, with D perhaps TRBD2 (5 bases). CDR3 length equals 14 residues. CDR1 MNHEY and CDR2 SVGAGI come from the germline V gene. V was pared by 6 bases and J by 9 bases, with 21 bases between. CDR3 loop: CASSLERVEAAQYF. DNA of the CDR3: TGTGCCAGCAGCCTGGAGAGGGTTGAGGCCGCGCAGTACTTC.

The chain has TRBV3-1 (or the pseudogene TRBV3-2) and TRBJ1-6; the match to TRBD1 covers 7 bases. The germline V gene encodes CDR1 LGHDT and CDR2 YNNKEL (reference sequence). J lost 5 bases, V lost 4 bases, and 5 bases had no gene match. CDR3 size: 15 residues. Written as DNA, the CDR3 is TGTGCCAGCAGCCGCGCGGGACAGAATAATTCACCCCTCCACTTT. Protein: CASSRAGQNNSPLHF.

The chain couples TRBV5-1 to TRBJ2-7; 8 bases agree with TRBD2. Trimming cost V 6 bases and J 1 base; bases outside gene matches: 3. The CDR3 covers 13 residues. Germline CDR1 SGHRS, CDR2 YFSETQ. The CDR3 reads CASNGGVSYEQYF. As DNA, the CDR3 is TGCGCCAGCAACGGGGGGGTGTCCTACGAGCAGTACTTC. The variable domain in full, with the rest retrieved from reference TRBV5-1 and TRBJ2-7, is KAGVTQTPRYLIKTRGQQVTLSCSPISGHRSVSWYQQTPGQGLQFLFEYFSETQRNKGNFPGRFSGRQFSNSRSEMNVSTLELGDSALYLCASNGGVSYEQYFGPGTRLTVT.

The rearrangement uses TRBV19 and TRBJ2-1, with TRBD2 as a possible D gene (6 bases). The CDR3 loop spans 14 amino acids. Looked up from germline, CDR1 is LNHDA and CDR2 is SQIVND (reference sequence). Trimming removed 7 bases at V and 6 bases at J, with 16 bases between. The CDR3 reads CASIGDSNPNEQFF. Written as DNA, the CDR3 is TGTGCCAGTATAGGGGACTCGAACCCCAATGAGCAGTTCTTC.

With regard to this clone: A read error may account for a junction end that differs from germline. The rearrangement joins TRBV6-2 or TRBV6-3 to TRBJ2-1; 8 bases fit TRBD2. The CDR3 runs to 11 residues. Germline CDR1 MNHEY, CDR2 SVGEGT. In nucleotides, the CDR3 is TGTGCCAGCAGCCAGGCGGGGGGCACGGTCTTC. Protein: CASSQAGGTVF.

Remarks on this clone: This specimen includes other DNA sequences encoding the same CDR3. The chain couples TRBV2 to TRBJ2-7, with TRBD1 matching over 9 bases. J lost 2 bases, V lost 5 bases, and 4 bases had no gene match. CDR1 is SNHLY, CDR2 FYNNEI, per germline. The CDR3 loop spans 14 amino acids. CDR3 coding DNA: TGTGCCAGCAGTCCGGGACAGGGCACCTACGAGCAGTACTTC. Its translation is CASSPGQGTYEQYF.

The table lists this clone with a few counts. This sequence joins TRBV30 and TRBJ2-3; unclear D gene. The V and J ends lost 0 bases and 6 bases respectively, with 13 bases between them. Germline V lookup: CDR1 GTSNPN, CDR2 SVGIG (reference sequence). The CDR3 sequence is 14 residues long. CDR3 sequence (DNA): TGTGCCTGGAGTGTATCCGGCCCGAGGGATACGCAGTATTTT. Translated, it gives CAWSVSGPRDTQYF.

The CDR3 nucleotides are TGCGCCAGCAGCTTGGACGATCCGGGTAATTCACCCCTCCACTTT. It yields the protein CASSLDDPGNSPLHF. The chain carries TRBV5-1 and TRBJ1-6; no clear D. This CDR3 contains 15 residues. V was clipped by 0 bases and J by 6 bases, with 10 bases between them. Looked up from germline, CDR1 is SGHRS and CDR2 is YFSETQ.

This rearrangement joins TRBV6-2 or TRBV6-3 to TRBJ1-5; D is undetermined. V was cut by 0 bases and J by 3 bases, with 9 bases left in between. Germline V gene data show CDR1 as MNHEY and CDR2 as SVGEGT. The CDR3 length is 15 residues. CDR3 sequence reads: CASSYSRQANQPQHF. Here the CDR3 DNA reads TGTGCCAGCAGTTACTCTCGGCAGGCCAATCAGCCCCAGCATTTT.

This chain connects TRBV6-5 to TRBJ2-4, with 8 bases that match TRBD1. The CDR3 is 13 residues long. Germline trimming cut 5 bases from V and 5 bases from J; bases unmatched to any gene: 2. Germline V gene lookup returns CDR1 MNHEY and CDR2 SVGAGI. CDR3 DNA: TGTGCCAGCAGTCACAGGGGGGAAAACATTCAGTACTTC. Translated, it gives CASSHRGENIQYF.

This chain joins TRBV4-2 and TRBJ2-2, with a possible D match to TRBD2 (6 bases). Deletions cut 4 bases from V and 7 bases from J, with 16 bases between. The germline V gene has CDR1 LGHNA and CDR2 YNFKEQ. CDR3 length: 15 amino acids. The CDR3 loop reads CASSPDVREVGELFF. In nucleotides, the CDR3 is TGTGCCAGCAGCCCCGACGTAAGGGAGGTCGGGGAGCTGTTTTTT.